This entry lists 13 T cell receptor beta chains sequenced from one sample in a study of CD8 T cell repertoires and HIV-1 epitope variants. Measured with immunoSEQ multiplex PCR; TCRdb has only the in-frame clones, and not every one. The sample shows 4,500 to 6,500 clones, 65% to 70% of them seen only once. These receptors have no known antigen. The sample comprised cultured CD8+ T cells derived from PBMCs. These receptors all come from a male donor with HIV.

This clone was observed a few times. Here the CDR3 DNA reads TGTGCCAGCAGCTTGCGGGCGGGGGGCTACACCTTC. Translated: CASSLRAGGYTF. J is TRBJ1-2 and V is TRBV5-8, with no clear D. Trimming took 1 base from V and 8 from J, leaving 9 bases between them. Germline CDR1 SGHTS, CDR2 YDEGEE. The CDR3 covers 12 residues.

This chain connects TRBV27 to TRBJ2-7, with 9 bases lining up with TRBD1. Germline CDR1 MNHEY, CDR2 SMNVEV (reference sequence). The CDR3 is 14 residues long. Germline trimming cut 5 bases from V and 1 base from J; bases unmatched to any gene: 3. CDR3 sequence reads: CASSVGTGSYEQYF. In DNA, the CDR3 is TGTGCCAGCAGTGTCGGGACAGGGTCCTACGAGCAGTACTTC.

The V gene is TRBV5-4, the J gene TRBJ2-7; maybe TRBD2 (7 bases). This CDR3 spans 15 amino acids. With 4 bases removed from V and 4 bases from J, the gap between germline ends came to 18 bases. Germline V gene data show CDR1 as SGHNT and CDR2 as YYREEE (reference sequence). The CDR3 spells CASSTPQRGGYEQYF. CDR3 bases: TGTGCCAGCAGCACTCCGCAAAGGGGGGGGTACGAGCAGTACTTC.

The J gene is TRBJ2-5, the V gene TRBV10-3; no firm D call. CDR3 length: 13 residues. Germline V CDR1 and CDR2: ENHRY, SYGVKD. The V end lost 6 bases, the J end lost 1 base, and 9 bases lay between the germline ends. Here the CDR3 reads CAISLTSQETQYF. The CDR3 bases are TGTGCCATCAGCCTGACTTCCCAAGAGACCCAGTACTTC.

V gene TRBV5-8 combines with J gene TRBJ2-1, with 7 nucleotides matching TRBD1. The CDR3 spans 11 residues. In germline, CDR1 is SGHTS, CDR2 YDEGEE. For the CDR3, the DNA is TGTGCTCAGGGGGCCTACAATGAGCAGTTCTTC. Translated, it gives CAQGAYNEQFF.

V usage is TRBV28 and J usage is TRBJ2-7, with 9 bases lining up with TRBD1. The CDR3 runs 15 residues. The V and J ends lost 6 bases and 4 bases, in that order; junction bases with no gene match: 10. Germline-derived CDR1 and CDR2 are MDHEN and SYDVKM. In DNA, the CDR3 is TGTGCCAGCAGAAGACCGGGACAGGGTACTTACGAGCAGTACTTC. It is translated as CASRRPGQGTYEQYF.

J is TRBJ1-1 and V is TRBV28; D is possibly TRBD1 (6 bases). This CDR3 is built from 18 residues. Per the germline V gene, CDR1 is MDHEN and CDR2 is SYDVKM. Between the trimmed V and J ends, which lost 4 bases and 3 bases, there was a span of 24 bases. CDR3 sequence reads: CASSYPTTGMDGDTEAFF. CDR3 coding DNA: TGTGCCAGCAGTTATCCGACAACAGGGATGGATGGTGACACTGAAGCTTTCTTT.

This clone was observed a single time. J is TRBJ1-5 and V is TRBV11-3, with TRBD1 as a possible D gene (5 bases). Trimming pared 5 bases from V and 1 base from J, leaving 18 bases between. This CDR3 spans 17 amino acids. Germline V gene lookup returns CDR1 SGHNT and CDR2 YENEEA. CDR3 loop: CASSKGSQGESNQPQHF. DNA for the CDR3: TGTGCCAGCAGCAAAGGATCTCAGGGTGAGAGCAATCAGCCCCAGCATTTT.

This clone was counted only a few times. CDR3 bases: TGTGCCAGCAGCCCGAGGGACAGGGATGTCGAGCAGTACTTC. This encodes CASSPRDRDVEQYF. This chain links TRBV11-1 with TRBJ2-7, with 9 positions matching TRBD1. The V and J ends lost 5 bases and 6 bases, in that order; junction bases with no gene match: 8. The CDR3 has 14 residues. Looked up from germline, CDR1 is SGHAT and CDR2 is FQDESV (reference sequence).

The chain uses TRBV18 and TRBJ2-5; D gene uncertain. With the DNA end fitting TRBJ2-7 better, the J assignment may be wrong. Germline assignment: CDR1 KGHSH and CDR2 LQKENI. CDR3 size: 13 residues. The CDR3 DNA reads TGTGCCAGCTCACCACCCAGCTCCTACGAGCAGTACTTC. Protein: CASSPPSSYEQYF.

There are a few counts of this clone. The CDR3 spells CASSQEWTGSSYEQYF. The CDR3 nucleotides are TGTGCCAGCAGCCAAGAATGGACAGGAAGCTCCTACGAGCAGTACTTC. This rearrangement joins TRBV4-2 to TRBJ2-7; 7 nucleotides align to TRBD1. Unmatched junction bases numbered 5, after V lost 0 bases and J lost 0 bases. The CDR3 runs 16 residues. CDR1 is LGHNA, CDR2 YNFKEQ, per germline.

The J gene is TRBJ2-3, the V gene TRBV9; D gene unclear. This CDR3 is built from 14 residues. V was pared by 0 bases and J by 10 bases, with 15 bases between. CDR1 is SGDLS, CDR2 YYNGEE, per germline. CDR3 sequence: CASSVVPSRMAQYF. CDR3 in DNA: TGTGCCAGCAGCGTAGTCCCCTCCCGGATGGCGCAGTATTTT.

The genes are TRBV27 and TRBJ2-7; D ambiguous. Germline loops: CDR1 MNHEY, CDR2 SMNVEV (reference sequence). V dropped 0 bases and J dropped 3 bases, with 15 bases sitting between them. This CDR3 spans 16 amino acids. The CDR3 loop is CASSLSSAGWFYEQYF. The CDR3, as DNA: TGTGCCAGCAGTTTATCGTCAGCCGGGTGGTTCTACGAGCAGTACTTC.